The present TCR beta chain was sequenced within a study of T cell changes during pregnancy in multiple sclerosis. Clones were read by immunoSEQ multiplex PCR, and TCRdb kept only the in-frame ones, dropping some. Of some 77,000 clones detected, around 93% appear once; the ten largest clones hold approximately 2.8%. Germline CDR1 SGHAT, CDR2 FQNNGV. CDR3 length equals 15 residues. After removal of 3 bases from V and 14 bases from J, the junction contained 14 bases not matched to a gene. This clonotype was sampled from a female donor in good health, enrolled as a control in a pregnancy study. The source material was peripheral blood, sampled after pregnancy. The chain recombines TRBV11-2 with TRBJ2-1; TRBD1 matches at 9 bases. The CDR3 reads CASSFITGGADREFF. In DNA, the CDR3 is TGTGCCAGCAGCTTTATTACAGGGGGCGCGGATAGGGAGTTCTTC.